Below, 13 T cell receptor beta chains from the same sample are listed, as sequenced in a study of cytomegalovirus exposure and HLA in healthy donors. Primers included in the PCR were 60 Vbeta and 13 Jbeta primers. Sequencing used immunoSEQ multiplex PCR; TCRdb keeps in-frame clones, though not all of them. The profile shows around 65,000 clones, 65% to 90% of them singletons. The sequenced sample was PBMCs. The receptor set was obtained from a female donor in good health and CMV-seronegative.

The chain carries TRBV30 and TRBJ2-7; the match to TRBD2 covers 7 bases. With V trimmed by 3 bases and J by 3 bases, 5 bases remained unmatched. This CDR3 region has 13 residues. The germline V gene has CDR1 GTSNPN and CDR2 SVGIG (reference sequence). CDR3 bases: TGTGCCTGGAGGCGGGAGACCGGCTACGAGCAGTACTTC. Residues: CAWRRETGYEQYF. Full variable domain (remainder filled in from reference TRBV30 and TRBJ2-7): SQTIHQWPATLVQPVGSPLSLECTVEGTSNPNLYWYRQAAGRGLQLLFYSVGIGQISSEVPQNLSASRPQDRQFILSSKKLLLSDSGFYLCAWRRETGYEQYFGPGTRLTVT.

This sequence joins TRBV5-8 and TRBJ2-2; 7 nucleotides line up with TRBD1. Germline-derived CDR1 and CDR2 are SGHTS and YDEGEE. The CDR3 is 16 residues long. The J segment lost 4 bases and the V segment lost 0 bases, leaving 6 bases of the junction unmatched. The CDR3 loop reads CASSLADRAGTGELFF. CDR3 DNA sequence: TGTGCCAGCAGCTTGGCCGACAGGGCGGGCACCGGGGAGCTGTTTTTT.

This rearrangement joins TRBV6-1 to TRBJ1-2, with unresolved D. With 5 bases removed from V and 0 bases from J, the gap between germline ends came to 7 bases. The CDR3 runs to 13 residues. CDR1 MNHNS and CDR2 SASEGT come from the germline V gene. CDR3 sequence (DNA): TGTGCCAGCAGTTATGACTCTAACTATGGCTACACCTTC. Protein: CASSYDSNYGYTF.

The V call is TRBV25-1, the J call TRBJ2-5, with 14 nucleotides matching TRBD2. Germline loops: CDR1 MGHDK, CDR2 SYGVNS. V was clipped by 10 bases and J by 4 bases; unmatched bases: 5. The CDR3 runs to 14 residues. As DNA, the CDR3 is TGTGCCACCGGACTAGCGGGGGGTAGAGAGACCCAGTACTTC. Translating gives CATGLAGGRETQYF.

This rearrangement joins TRBV7-2 to TRBJ2-2; D uncertain. Germline V gene lookup returns CDR1 SGHTA and CDR2 FQGNSA. CDR3 size: 16 residues. Trimming took 5 bases from V and 0 from J, leaving 13 bases between them. The CDR3 coding sequence is TGTGCCAGCAGCCCGAGAGACTTCGCGAACACCGGGGAGCTGTTTTTT. This gives the protein CASSPRDFANTGELFF.

The chain combines TRBV19 with TRBJ1-4; 10 bases are shared with TRBD1. The length of the CDR3 is 13 residues. The V gene's germline CDR1 is LNHDA and CDR2 SQIVND (reference sequence). V lost 9 bases to trimming and J lost 8 bases; unmatched junction nucleotides: 6. The CDR3 region is CASSGTGEEKLFF. CDR3 bases: TGTGCCAGCTCCGGGACAGGGGAGGAAAAACTGTTTTTT.

The rearrangement uses TRBV6-1 and TRBJ2-3, with 9 bases matching TRBD2. The germline CDR1 and CDR2 sequences are MNHNS and SASEGT. The CDR3 consists of 17 residues. V lost 3 bases and J lost 5; bases outside the gene matches: 12. The CDR3 sequence is CASSEPALAGKVDTQYF. CDR3 bases: TGTGCCAGCAGTGAGCCGGCTCTAGCGGGGAAAGTAGATACGCAGTATTTT.

The chain couples TRBV7-9 to TRBJ2-6; TRBD1 aligns across 11 bases. The CDR3 has 17 amino acids. J was trimmed by 2 bases and V by 5 bases; bases with no gene match: 5. CDR1 is SEHNR, CDR2 FQNEAQ, per germline (reference sequence). CDR3 in amino acids: CASSGQGAPPGANVLTF. In nucleotides, the CDR3 is TGTGCCAGCAGCGGACAGGGGGCCCCACCTGGGGCCAACGTCCTGACTTTC.

A single count supports this clone. The chain combines TRBV5-1 with TRBJ2-1; 8 bases map to TRBD2. This CDR3 contains 15 residues. V lost 4 bases, J lost 9 bases, and 12 bases stayed unmatched. From germline, CDR1 is SGHRS and CDR2 YFSETQ. In nucleotides, the CDR3 is TGCGCCAGCAGCGCGCCGGGGGGGGGCCAAGGTGAGCAGTTCTTC. Translated, it gives CASSAPGGGQGEQFF.

The chain combines TRBV27 with TRBJ1-5; no clear D gene. Germline-derived CDR1 and CDR2 are MNHEY and SMNVEV (reference sequence). CDR3 length: 12 residues. Trimming took off 5 bases at V and 3 bases at J, with 5 bases between the two ends. This CDR3 reads CASSLLNQPQHF. CDR3 coding DNA: TGTGCCAGCAGTCTCCTCAATCAGCCCCAGCATTTT.

The chain carries TRBV30 and TRBJ1-4; D remains unclear. The CDR3 is 13 residues long. The germline V gene has CDR1 GTSNPN and CDR2 SVGIG (reference sequence). Trimming took 1 base from V and 7 from J, leaving 10 bases between them. The chain's CDR3 is CAWSGQASEKLFF. DNA for the CDR3: TGTGCCTGGAGTGGTCAGGCGAGTGAAAAACTGTTTTTT.

The chain is built from TRBV30 and TRBJ1-2; D gene uncertain. Germline V gene data show CDR1 as GTSNPN and CDR2 as SVGIG (reference sequence). The germline V and J ends were trimmed by 1 base and 8 bases, with 11 bases remaining between them. CDR3 length equals 12 residues. The CDR3 bases are TGTGCCTGGAGTGACGGGGTCGGGGGCTACACCTTC. Residues: CAWSDGVGGYTF. The whole variable domain, filled in from reference TRBV30 and TRBJ1-2, reads SQTIHQWPATLVQPVGSPLSLECTVEGTSNPNLYWYRQAAGRGLQLLFYSVGIGQISSEVPQNLSASRPQDRQFILSSKKLLLSDSGFYLCAWSDGVGGYTFGSGTRLTVV.

The chain links TRBV5-3 to TRBJ1-5, with TRBD1 as a possible D gene (5 bases). TRBV5-3 is identified as an open reading frame with a role that is uncertain. The CDR3 length is 14 residues. Between the trimmed V and J ends, which lost 5 bases and 3 bases, there was a span of 12 bases. CDR3: CARSSDSFNQPQHF. For the CDR3, the DNA is TGTGCCAGAAGTTCAGACAGTTTCAATCAGCCCCAGCATTTT.